The rows below give T cell receptor beta chains drawn from one sample of a study of blood T cell repertoires in COVID-19. TCRdb keeps only in-frame clones here, not all; method: immunoSEQ multiplex PCR. Among over 350,000 clones listed, just over 85% were seen once. Input material: peripheral blood. These receptors were taken from a woman aged 30 to 39 with active or convalescent COVID-19. Both conserved end residues are part of each CDR3. D genes are given only for firm matches. Not all rows give a size; the values are once, few, many and, for expanded clones, a class.

v_call: TRBV18; j_call: TRBJ2-5; clone_size: NA; d_call: NA; cdr3_nt: TGTGCCAGCTCACCAACGCGGTCGGAAGAGACCCAGTACTTC; cdr3_aa: CASSPTRSEETQYF
v_call: TRBV18; j_call: TRBJ1-1; clone_size: NA; d_call: TRBD1; cdr3_nt: TGTGCCAGCTCTCCGGGGACAGGGGTTCCGAACACTGAAGCTTTCTTT; cdr3_aa: CASSPGTGVPNTEAFF
v_call: TRBV5-1; j_call: TRBJ2-7; clone_size: NA; d_call: NA; cdr3_nt: TGCGCCAGCAGCTCCGGGTACTCCTACGAGCAGTACTTC; cdr3_aa: CASSSGYSYEQYF
v_call: TRBV6-1; j_call: TRBJ1-2; clone_size: NA; d_call: NA; cdr3_nt: TGTGCCAGCAGTGAGGGGCCGACAGGACACTATGGCTACACCTTC; cdr3_aa: CASSEGPTGHYGYTF
v_call: TRBV6-5; j_call: TRBJ1-2; clone_size: NA; d_call: NA; cdr3_nt: TGTGCCAGCCGTCCAGAAGTCTATGGCTACACCTTC; cdr3_aa: CASRPEVYGYTF
v_call: TRBV2; j_call: TRBJ2-5; clone_size: NA; d_call: NA; cdr3_nt: TGTGCCAGCAGTGGAGGGTGGTTGGAGACCCAGTACTTC; cdr3_aa: CASSGGWLETQYF
v_call: TRBV19; j_call: TRBJ2-2; clone_size: NA; d_call: NA; cdr3_nt: TGTGCCAGTAGTATAGCCCAGACCGGGGAGCTGTTTTTT; cdr3_aa: CASSIAQTGELFF
v_call: TRBV4-1; j_call: TRBJ1-1; clone_size: NA; d_call: NA; cdr3_nt: TGCGCCAGCAGCCAAGTGGCAGTAGCGAACACTGAAGCTTTCTTT; cdr3_aa: CASSQVAVANTEAFF
v_call: TRBV7-2; j_call: TRBJ2-5; clone_size: NA; d_call: TRBD1; cdr3_nt: TGTGCCAGCAGCTTAGAGGCTTTGCAGGGGGCCTCGCTGGAGGAGACCCAGTACTTC; cdr3_aa: CASSLEALQGASLEETQYF
v_call: TRBV10-1; j_call: TRBJ2-2; clone_size: NA; d_call: NA; cdr3_nt: TGCGCCAGCAGGGACAGAAACACCGGGGAGCTGTTTTTT; cdr3_aa: CASRDRNTGELFF
v_call: TRBV7-2; j_call: TRBJ1-1; clone_size: NA; d_call: NA; cdr3_nt: TGTGCCAGCAGTCCCGGGGGGGGGCGTATCACTGAAGCTTTCTTT; cdr3_aa: CASSPGGGRITEAFF
v_call: TRBV5-6; j_call: TRBJ1-2; clone_size: NA; d_call: TRBD1; cdr3_nt: TGTGCCAGCAGCTTAAGAGGGACAGGGCTTAACTATGGCTACACCTTC; cdr3_aa: CASSLRGTGLNYGYTF
v_call: TRBV2; j_call: TRBJ1-2; clone_size: NA; d_call: NA; cdr3_nt: TGTGCCAGCAGTGAACAGGGGATCGGCGGCTACACCTTC; cdr3_aa: CASSEQGIGGYTF
v_call: TRBV3-1/TRBV3-2; j_call: TRBJ2-2; clone_size: NA; d_call: TRBD2; cdr3_nt: TGTGCCAGCAGCCCCGGGAGAGGCGGGAGGGCCGGGGAGCTGTTTTTT; cdr3_aa: CASSPGRGGRAGELFF
v_call: TRBV2; j_call: TRBJ2-3; clone_size: NA; d_call: TRBD1; cdr3_nt: TGTGCCAGTCGGGACAGGGGGAACTCAGATACGCAGTATTTT; cdr3_aa: CASRDRGNSDTQYF
v_call: TRBV27; j_call: TRBJ1-6; clone_size: once; d_call: NA; cdr3_nt: TGTGCCAGCAGTTTGCGGCACTCTCCGGTAAATAATTCACCCCTCCACTTT; cdr3_aa: CASSLRHSPVNNSPLHF
v_call: TRBV3-1/TRBV3-2; j_call: TRBJ1-2; clone_size: NA; d_call: NA; cdr3_nt: TGTGCCAGCAGACCCGGACCTGGGGAGGGTGGCTACACCTTC; cdr3_aa: CASRPGPGEGGYTF
v_call: TRBV7-2; j_call: TRBJ1-2; clone_size: NA; d_call: TRBD1; cdr3_nt: TGTGCCAGCAGTGCGGGGACAGGGTATGGCTACACCTTC; cdr3_aa: CASSAGTGYGYTF
v_call: TRBV4-1; j_call: TRBJ1-1; clone_size: few; d_call: TRBD1; cdr3_nt: TGCGCCAGCAGCCAAACGGACAGGCCGAACACTGAAGCTTTCTTT; cdr3_aa: CASSQTDRPNTEAFF
v_call: TRBV29-1; j_call: TRBJ1-2; clone_size: NA; d_call: TRBD1; cdr3_nt: TGCAGCGTCGGACAGGGGGTAAAGGGCTACACCTTC; cdr3_aa: CSVGQGVKGYTF
v_call: TRBV7-2; j_call: TRBJ1-2; clone_size: NA; d_call: NA; cdr3_nt: TGTGCCAGCAGCCAACTACAAACCCCCGTCTATGGCTACACCTTC; cdr3_aa: CASSQLQTPVYGYTF
v_call: TRBV19; j_call: TRBJ1-1; clone_size: NA; d_call: TRBD1; cdr3_nt: TGTGCCACCCTGGACAGGGACACTGAAGCTTTCTTT; cdr3_aa: CATLDRDTEAFF
v_call: TRBV6-4; j_call: TRBJ2-3; clone_size: NA; d_call: TRBD2; cdr3_nt: TGTGCCAGCAGTGACCGCGCGGGGGGAAGCACAGATACGCAGTATTTT; cdr3_aa: CASSDRAGGSTDTQYF
v_call: TRBV6-5; j_call: TRBJ1-1; clone_size: NA; d_call: TRBD1; cdr3_nt: TGTGCCAGCAGTTTAAACAGGGGGTATGCGGGAGCTTTCTTT; cdr3_aa: CASSLNRGYAGAFF
v_call: TRBV6-5; j_call: TRBJ1-2; clone_size: NA; d_call: TRBD1; cdr3_nt: TGTGCCAGCAGTCCACAGGGGGTGGGGGCCTATGGCTACACCTTC; cdr3_aa: CASSPQGVGAYGYTF
v_call: TRBV29-1; j_call: TRBJ2-7; clone_size: few; d_call: TRBD1; cdr3_nt: TGCAGCGTTGAGGTGGACAGGGATCCCTACGAGCAGTACTTC; cdr3_aa: CSVEVDRDPYEQYF
v_call: TRBV4-2; j_call: TRBJ1-1; clone_size: NA; d_call: TRBD1; cdr3_nt: TGTGCCAGCAGTACAGGGGTCCTTGGCACTGAAGCTTTCTTT; cdr3_aa: CASSTGVLGTEAFF